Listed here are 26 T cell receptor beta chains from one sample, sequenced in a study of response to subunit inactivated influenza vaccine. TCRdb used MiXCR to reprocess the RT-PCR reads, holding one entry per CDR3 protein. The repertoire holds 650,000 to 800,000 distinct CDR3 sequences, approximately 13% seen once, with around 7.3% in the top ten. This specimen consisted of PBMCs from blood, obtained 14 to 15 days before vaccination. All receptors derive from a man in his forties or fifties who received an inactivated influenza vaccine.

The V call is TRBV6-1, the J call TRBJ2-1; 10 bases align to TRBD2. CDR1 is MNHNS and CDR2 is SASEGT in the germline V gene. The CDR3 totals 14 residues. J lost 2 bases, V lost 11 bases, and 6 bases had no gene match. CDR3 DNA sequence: TGTGCCGTCATAGCGGGAGGTGCCTACAATGAGCAGTTCTTC. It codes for CAVIAGGAYNEQFF.

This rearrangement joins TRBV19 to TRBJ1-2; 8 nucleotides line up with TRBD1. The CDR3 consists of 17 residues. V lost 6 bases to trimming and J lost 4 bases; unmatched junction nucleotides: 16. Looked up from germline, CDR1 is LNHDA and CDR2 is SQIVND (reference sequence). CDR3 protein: CASRPVTGVLPIYGYTF. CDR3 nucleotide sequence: TGTGCCAGTAGGCCCGTGACAGGGGTTCTTCCTATCTATGGCTACACCTTC.

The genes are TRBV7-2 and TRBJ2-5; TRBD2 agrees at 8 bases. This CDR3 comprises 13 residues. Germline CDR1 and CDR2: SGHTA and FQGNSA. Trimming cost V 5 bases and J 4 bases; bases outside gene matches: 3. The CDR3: CASSQRERETQYF. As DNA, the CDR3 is TGTGCCAGCAGCCAGCGGGAGAGAGAGACCCAGTACTTC.

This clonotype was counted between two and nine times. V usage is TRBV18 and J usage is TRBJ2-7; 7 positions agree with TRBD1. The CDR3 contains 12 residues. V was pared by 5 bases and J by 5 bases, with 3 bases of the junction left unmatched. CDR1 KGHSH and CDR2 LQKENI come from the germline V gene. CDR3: CASSATGDEQYF. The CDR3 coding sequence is TGTGCCAGCTCAGCCACAGGGGACGAGCAGTACTTC.

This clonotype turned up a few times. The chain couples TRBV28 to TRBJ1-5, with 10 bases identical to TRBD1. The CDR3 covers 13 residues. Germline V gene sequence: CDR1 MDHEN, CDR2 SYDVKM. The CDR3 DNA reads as TGTACCTCCGGGACAGGGGATTTCGAGCCCCAGCATTTT. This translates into CTSGTGDFEPQHF.

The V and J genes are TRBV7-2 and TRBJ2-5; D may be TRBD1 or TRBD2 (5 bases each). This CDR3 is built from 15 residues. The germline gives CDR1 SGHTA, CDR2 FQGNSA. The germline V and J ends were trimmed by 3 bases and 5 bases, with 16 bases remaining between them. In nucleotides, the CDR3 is TGTGCCAGCAGCTTCCCTGGGACCTCACGGGAGACCCAGTACTTC. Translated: CASSFPGTSRETQYF. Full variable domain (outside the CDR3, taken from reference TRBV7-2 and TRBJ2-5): GAGVSQSPSNKVTEKGKDVELRCDPISGHTALYWYRQSLGQGLEFLIYFQGNSAPDKSGLPSDRFSAERTGGSVSTLTIQRTQQEDSAVYLCASSFPGTSRETQYFGPGTRLLVL.

DNA for the CDR3: TGTGCCAGCAGTTACAAAGAGGGCTACCTCTCCTACGAGCAGTACTTC. Translating gives CASSYKEGYLSYEQYF. V and J are TRBV6-2 or TRBV6-3 and TRBJ2-7, with D possibly being TRBD2 (5 bases). Germline V gene data show CDR1 as MNHEY and CDR2 as SVGEGT. Deletions cut 2 bases from V and 0 bases from J, with 14 bases between. The CDR3 is 16 amino acids.

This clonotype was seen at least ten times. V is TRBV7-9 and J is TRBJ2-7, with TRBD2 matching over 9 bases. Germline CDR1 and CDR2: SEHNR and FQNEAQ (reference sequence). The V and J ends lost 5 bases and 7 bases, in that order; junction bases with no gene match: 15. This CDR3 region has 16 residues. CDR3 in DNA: TGTGCCAGCAGCCCCTGGGCGGGAGGGCCGGGTCATGAGCAGTACTTC. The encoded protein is CASSPWAGGPGHEQYF.

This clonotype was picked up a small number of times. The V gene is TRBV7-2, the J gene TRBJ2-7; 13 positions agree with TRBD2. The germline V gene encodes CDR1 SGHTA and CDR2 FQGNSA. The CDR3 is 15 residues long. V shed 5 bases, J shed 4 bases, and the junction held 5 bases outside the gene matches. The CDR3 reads CASSVTSGGGYEQYF. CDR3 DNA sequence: TGTGCCAGCAGCGTAACTAGCGGGGGGGGTTACGAGCAGTACTTC. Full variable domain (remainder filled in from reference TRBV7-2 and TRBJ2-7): GAGVSQSPSNKVTEKGKDVELRCDPISGHTALYWYRQSLGQGLEFLIYFQGNSAPDKSGLPSDRFSAERTGGSVSTLTIQRTQQEDSAVYLCASSVTSGGGYEQYFGPGTRLTVT.

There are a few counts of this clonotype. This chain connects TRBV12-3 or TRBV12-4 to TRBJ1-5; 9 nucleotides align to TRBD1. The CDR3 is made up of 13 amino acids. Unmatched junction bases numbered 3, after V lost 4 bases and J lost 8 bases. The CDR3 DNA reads TGTGCCAGCAGTTGGAGGGACAGGGAGCCCCAGCATTTT. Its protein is CASSWRDREPQHF.

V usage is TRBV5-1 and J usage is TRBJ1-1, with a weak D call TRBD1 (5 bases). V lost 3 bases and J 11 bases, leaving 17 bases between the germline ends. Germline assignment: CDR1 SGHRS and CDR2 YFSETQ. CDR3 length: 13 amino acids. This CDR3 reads CASSSPGGVGAFF. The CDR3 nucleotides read TGCGCCAGCAGCTCCCCGGGAGGGGTGGGCGCTTTCTTT.

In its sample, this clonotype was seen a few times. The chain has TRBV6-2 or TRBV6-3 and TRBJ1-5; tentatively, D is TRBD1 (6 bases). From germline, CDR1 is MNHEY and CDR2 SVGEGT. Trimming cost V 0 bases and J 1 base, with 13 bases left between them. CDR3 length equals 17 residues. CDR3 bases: TGTGCCAGCAGTTACTCTGGGCTGGGGGCCAGCAATCAGCCCCAGCATTTT. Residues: CASSYSGLGASNQPQHF.

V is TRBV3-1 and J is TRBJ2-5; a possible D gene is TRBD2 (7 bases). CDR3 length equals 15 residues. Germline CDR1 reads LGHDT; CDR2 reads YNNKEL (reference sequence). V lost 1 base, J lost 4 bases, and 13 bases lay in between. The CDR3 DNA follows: TGTGCCAGCAGCCAAGGGGGGGGCTTGGTAGAGACCCAGTACTTC. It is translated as CASSQGGGLVETQYF.

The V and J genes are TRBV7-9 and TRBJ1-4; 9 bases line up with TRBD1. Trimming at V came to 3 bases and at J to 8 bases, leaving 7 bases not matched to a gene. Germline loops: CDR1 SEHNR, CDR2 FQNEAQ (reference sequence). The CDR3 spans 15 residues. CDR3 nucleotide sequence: TGTGCCAGCAGCTTGATGGGACAGGGAGGCGAAAAACTGTTTTTT. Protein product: CASSLMGQGGEKLFF. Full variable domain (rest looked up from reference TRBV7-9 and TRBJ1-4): DTGVSQNPRHKITKRGQNVTFRCDPISEHNRLYWYRQTLGQGPEFLTYFQNEAQLEKSRLLSDRFSAERPKGSFSTLEIQRTEQGDSAMYLCASSLMGQGGEKLFFGSGTQLSVL.

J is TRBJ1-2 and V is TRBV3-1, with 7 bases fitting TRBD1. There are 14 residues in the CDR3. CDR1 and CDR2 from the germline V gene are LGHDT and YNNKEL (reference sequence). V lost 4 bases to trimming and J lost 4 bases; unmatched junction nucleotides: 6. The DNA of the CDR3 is TGTGCCAGCAGCCGAACCCGGGACAGCTATGGCTACACCTTC. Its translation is CASSRTRDSYGYTF. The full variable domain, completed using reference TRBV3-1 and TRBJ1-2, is DTAVSQTPKYLVTQMGNDKSIKCEQNLGHDTMYWYKQDSKKFLKIMFSYNNKELIINETVPNRFSPKSPDKAHLNLHINSLELGDSAVYFCASSRTRDSYGYTFGSGTRLTVV.

The CDR3 spells CASSLVTSGYSSYEQYF. In DNA, the CDR3 is TGCGCCAGCAGCTTGGTCACCTCAGGCTATTCCTCCTACGAGCAGTACTTC. The chain combines TRBV5-1 with TRBJ2-7; D is unresolved. The CDR3 has 17 residues. Trimming took 0 bases from V and 0 from J, leaving 16 bases between them. The germline V gene encodes CDR1 SGHRS and CDR2 YFSETQ.

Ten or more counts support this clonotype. CDR3 region: CASSQDSASLYGYTF. CDR3 coding DNA: TGCGCCAGCAGCCAAGACTCGGCCAGTCTCTATGGCTACACCTTC. The V call is TRBV4-1, the J call TRBJ1-2, with unresolved D. This CDR3 region has 15 residues. V lost 0 bases, J lost 4 bases, and 12 bases lay in between. The germline V gene encodes CDR1 MGHRA and CDR2 YSYEKL.

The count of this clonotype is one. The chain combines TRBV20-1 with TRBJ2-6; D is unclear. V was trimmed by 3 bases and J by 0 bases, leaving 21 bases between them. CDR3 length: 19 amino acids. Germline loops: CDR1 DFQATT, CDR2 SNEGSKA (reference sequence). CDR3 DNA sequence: TGCAGTGCTAGCGACCCCTTGTCGGCCAAATACTCTGGGGCCAACGTCCTGACTTTC. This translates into CSASDPLSAKYSGANVLTF.

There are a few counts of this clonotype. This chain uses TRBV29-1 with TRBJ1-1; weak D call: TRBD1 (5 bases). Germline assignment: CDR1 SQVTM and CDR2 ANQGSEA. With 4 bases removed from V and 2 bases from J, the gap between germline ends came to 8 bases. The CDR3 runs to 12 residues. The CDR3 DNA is TGCAGCGTTGCCACAGGAAACACTGAAGCTTTCTTT. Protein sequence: CSVATGNTEAFF.

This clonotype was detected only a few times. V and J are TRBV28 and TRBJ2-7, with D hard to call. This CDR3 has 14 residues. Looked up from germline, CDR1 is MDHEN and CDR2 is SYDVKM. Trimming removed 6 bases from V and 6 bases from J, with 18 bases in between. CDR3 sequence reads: CASRQTRFLREQYF. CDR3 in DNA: TGTGCCAGCAGGCAGACAAGATTCCTACGCGAGCAGTACTTC.

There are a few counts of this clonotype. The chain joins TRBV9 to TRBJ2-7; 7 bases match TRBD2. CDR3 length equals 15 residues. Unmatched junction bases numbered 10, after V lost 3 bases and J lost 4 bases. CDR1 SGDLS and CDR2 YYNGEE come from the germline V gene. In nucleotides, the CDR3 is TGTGCCAGCAGCGCTGGGGGGGGAGTCGGTTACGAGCAGTACTTC. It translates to CASSAGGGVGYEQYF. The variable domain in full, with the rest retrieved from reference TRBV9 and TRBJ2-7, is DSGVTQTPKHLITATGQRVTLRCSPRSGDLSVYWYQQSLDQGLQFLIQYYNGEERAKGNILERFSAQQFPDLHSELNLSSLELGDSALYFCASSAGGGVGYEQYFGPGTRLTVT.

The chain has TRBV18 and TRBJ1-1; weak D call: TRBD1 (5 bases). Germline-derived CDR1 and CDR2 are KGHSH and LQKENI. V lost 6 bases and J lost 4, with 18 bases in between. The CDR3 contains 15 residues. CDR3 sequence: CASSPGTIEGTEAFF. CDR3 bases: TGTGCCAGCTCCCCCGGGACTATCGAGGGCACTGAAGCTTTCTTT.

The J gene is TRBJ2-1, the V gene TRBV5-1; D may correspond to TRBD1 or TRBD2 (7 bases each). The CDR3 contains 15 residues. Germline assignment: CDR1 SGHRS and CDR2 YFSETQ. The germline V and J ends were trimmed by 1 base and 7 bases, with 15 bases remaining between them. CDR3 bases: TGCGCCAGCAGCTTGTCAGGGGGGGGAGGAAATGAGCAGTTCTTC. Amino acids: CASSLSGGGGNEQFF.

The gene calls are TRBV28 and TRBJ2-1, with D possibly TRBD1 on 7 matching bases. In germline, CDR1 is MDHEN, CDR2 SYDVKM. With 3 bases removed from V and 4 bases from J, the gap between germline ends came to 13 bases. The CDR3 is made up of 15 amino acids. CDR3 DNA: TGTGCCAGCAGTTTTACGGCAGGGGGGTACAATGAGCAGTTCTTC. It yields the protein CASSFTAGGYNEQFF.

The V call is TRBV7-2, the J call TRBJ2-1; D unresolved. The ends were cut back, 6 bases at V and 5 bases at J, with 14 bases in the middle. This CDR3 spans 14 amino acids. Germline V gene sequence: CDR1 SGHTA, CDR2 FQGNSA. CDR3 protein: CASRPPGPHNEQFF. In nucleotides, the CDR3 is TGTGCCAGCAGGCCCCCCGGGCCCCACAATGAGCAGTTCTTC.

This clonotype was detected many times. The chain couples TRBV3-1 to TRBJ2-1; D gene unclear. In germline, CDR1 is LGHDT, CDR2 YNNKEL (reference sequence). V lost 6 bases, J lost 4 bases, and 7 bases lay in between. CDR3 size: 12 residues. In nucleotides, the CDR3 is TGTGCCAGCAGTCCCCGGTACAATGAGCAGTTCTTC. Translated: CASSPRYNEQFF.